The 23 T cell receptor beta chains in this list originate from one sample, sequenced in a study of shared clonotypes between healthy human individuals. The table came from immunoSEQ multiplex PCR; TCRdb's copy has only in-frame clones and leaves some out. This table holds millions of clones, just over 90% found once. The sample taken for sequencing was naive CD4+ T cells from PBMCs. Subset given: CD45RA+ positively selected. Every receptor here comes from a man between 18 and 29 years old in good health. Some clones in this sample may be carry-over from other donors' samples.

The rearrangement links TRBV25-1 to TRBJ1-3, with TRBD1 matching over 11 bases. J lost 2 bases, V lost 1 base, and 4 bases had no gene match. Germline assignment: CDR1 MGHDK and CDR2 SYGVNS. The CDR3 has 17 amino acids. Here the CDR3 reads CASSEWRTGGPGNTIYF. CDR3 DNA: TGTGCCAGCAGTGAATGGAGGACAGGGGGCCCTGGAAACACCATATATTTT.

This clone was observed a handful of times. This chain uses TRBV21-1 with TRBJ2-5; TRBD1 was called by the table and not checked on the DNA. TRBV21-1 is assigned pseudogene status. The length of the CDR3 is 14 residues. DNA for the CDR3: TGTGCCAGCCCCGGGACAGGGTTGAACCAGACCCAGTACTTC. Amino acid sequence: CASPGTGLNQTQYF.

The rearrangement links TRBV9 to TRBJ1-2, with D unclear. Germline CDR1 SGDLS, CDR2 YYNGEE. V was shortened by 0 bases and J by 4 bases, with 13 bases between the two germline ends. This CDR3 comprises 15 residues. CDR3 region: CASSVGGLLTYGYTF. CDR3 nucleotides: TGTGCCAGCAGCGTAGGAGGGCTGCTCACCTATGGCTACACCTTC.

The V call is TRBV6-7, the J call TRBJ2-1, with D perhaps being TRBD1 or TRBD2 (7 bases each). TRBV6-7 is classed as an ORF, of uncertain function. Trimming removed 8 bases from V and 8 bases from J, with 28 bases in between. The CDR3 length is 17 residues. The CDR3 DNA sequence: TGTGCCAGCTCCTACAGACAGGGAGTCTCCGGGGGGCATGAGCAGTTCTTC. This codes for CASSYRQGVSGGHEQFF.

The chain employs TRBV30 and TRBJ2-3, with unresolved D. This CDR3 comprises 14 residues. The germline V and J ends were trimmed by 2 bases and 2 bases, with 11 bases remaining between them. The germline V gene encodes CDR1 GTSNPN and CDR2 SVGIG (reference sequence). The CDR3 nucleotides are TGTGCCTGGAGTTCTCGGCAAATCACAGATACGCAGTATTTT. Encoded protein: CAWSSRQITDTQYF.

The V gene is TRBV7-9, the J gene TRBJ1-5; D remains unclear. The CDR3 covers 14 residues. V gave up 5 bases and J gave up 4 bases, with 12 bases separating them. In germline, CDR1 is SEHNR, CDR2 FQNEAQ (reference sequence). The CDR3: CASSDVRLNQPQHF. CDR3 coding DNA: TGTGCCAGCAGCGACGTACGCCTAAATCAGCCCCAGCATTTT.

V is TRBV6-1 and J is TRBJ2-5; 12 bases match TRBD2. Germline assignment: CDR1 MNHNS and CDR2 SASEGT. J lost 4 bases, V lost 8 bases, and 8 bases had no gene match. The CDR3 sequence is 15 residues long. The CDR3 nucleotides read TGTGCCAGCCGCAGGACTAGCGGGAATTCAGAGACCCAGTACTTC. This translates into CASRRTSGNSETQYF.

The chain links TRBV27 to TRBJ2-2; D remains unclear. Trimming pared 2 bases from V and 6 bases from J, leaving 13 bases between. The V gene's germline CDR1 is MNHEY and CDR2 SMNVEV (reference sequence). The CDR3 is made up of 15 amino acids. CDR3 DNA sequence: TGTGCCAGCAGTTTAGGGTGGGCGGTCTCCGGGGAGCTGTTTTTT. It specifies CASSLGWAVSGELFF.

In nucleotides, the CDR3 is TGTGCCAGCATCAACGCGGGGGCTAAAGAGACCCAGTACTTC. Protein: CASINAGAKETQYF. This sequence joins TRBV6-6 and TRBJ2-5; the D gene is possibly TRBD2 (7 bases). Germline V gene sequence: CDR1 MNHNY, CDR2 SVGAGI (reference sequence). This CDR3 has 14 amino acids. The germline V and J ends were trimmed by 7 bases and 3 bases, with 15 bases remaining between them.

The chain couples TRBV18 to TRBJ1-2, with a possible D match to TRBD1 (6 bases). Germline V gives CDR1 KGHSH, CDR2 LQKENI. The CDR3 runs 14 residues. V lost 4 bases to trimming and J lost 6 bases, with 15 bases between them. The CDR3 nucleotides read TGTGCCAGCTCACTGGACAGTTCGTCTGATGGCTACACCTTC. This translates into CASSLDSSSDGYTF.

The genes are TRBV28 and TRBJ1-2; 8 bases map to TRBD1. V gave up 6 bases and J gave up 4 bases; unmatched junction bases: 10. The CDR3 consists of 15 residues. Germline assignment: CDR1 MDHEN and CDR2 SYDVKM. CDR3 region: CASRGGTGGVYGYTF. The CDR3 DNA follows: TGTGCCAGCAGGGGGGGGACAGGTGGAGTCTATGGCTACACCTTC.

This chain joins TRBV7-9 and TRBJ2-5, with 12 bases matching TRBD1. After removal of 5 bases from V and 5 bases from J, the junction contained 12 bases not matched to a gene. This CDR3 contains 17 residues. CDR1 is SEHNR, CDR2 FQNEAQ, per germline (reference sequence). The CDR3 spells CASSTPNRDRGPETQYF. CDR3 nucleotides: TGTGCCAGCAGCACGCCTAACCGGGACAGGGGGCCGGAGACCCAGTACTTC. Full variable domain (outside the CDR3, taken from reference TRBV7-9 and TRBJ2-5): DTGVSQNPRHKITKRGQNVTFRCDPISEHNRLYWYRQTLGQGPEFLTYFQNEAQLEKSRLLSDRFSAERPKGSFSTLEIQRTEQGDSAMYLCASSTPNRDRGPETQYFGPGTRLLVL.

This chain joins TRBV11-2 and TRBJ1-2; D call uncertain. Germline CDR1 SGHAT, CDR2 FQNNGV. V was clipped by 2 bases and J by 5 bases, with 12 bases between them. The CDR3 covers 14 residues. CDR3 in DNA: TGTGCCAGCAGCTTACTCGGGGTAGGGTATGGCTACACCTTC. This gives the protein CASSLLGVGYGYTF.

This chain uses TRBV4-1 with TRBJ2-3, with 11 positions matching TRBD1. V was clipped by 0 bases and J by 4 bases; unmatched bases: 3. CDR1 is MGHRA, CDR2 YSYEKL, per germline. The CDR3 runs 16 residues. Here the CDR3 reads CASSQDWGQGADTQYF. CDR3 nucleotides: TGCGCCAGCAGCCAAGATTGGGGACAGGGGGCAGATACGCAGTATTTT.

This sequence joins TRBV7-9 and TRBJ1-3, with D possibly being TRBD1 (6 bases). CDR3 size: 14 residues. The germline V and J ends were trimmed by 4 bases and 0 bases, with 7 bases remaining between them. Germline lookup yields CDR1 SEHNR and CDR2 FQNEAQ (reference sequence). Here the CDR3 reads CASSWDTSGNTIYF. Written as DNA, the CDR3 is TGTGCCAGCAGCTGGGACACCTCTGGAAACACCATATATTTT.

The chain couples TRBV2 to TRBJ1-2; 7 bases fit TRBD1. This CDR3 comprises 15 residues. Per the germline V gene, CDR1 is SNHLY and CDR2 is FYNNEI. V shed 4 bases, J shed 4 bases, and the junction held 9 bases outside the gene matches. The CDR3 protein is CASSAGGARSYGYTF. The CDR3 DNA follows: TGTGCCAGCAGTGCAGGGGGGGCCCGCTCCTATGGCTACACCTTC.

The chain employs TRBV28 and TRBJ2-5; D is unclear. Germline values: CDR1 MDHEN, CDR2 SYDVKM. Trimming shortened V by 1 base and J by 3 bases, and 12 bases separated the two germline ends. The CDR3 totals 15 residues. Here the CDR3 reads CASSLSGEAEETQYF. CDR3 DNA sequence: TGTGCCAGCAGTTTATCGGGTGAGGCGGAAGAGACCCAGTACTTC.

The rearrangement uses TRBV19 and TRBJ2-5, with 12 positions matching TRBD2. With 1 base clipped from V and 5 bases from J, the junction kept 8 bases outside the gene matches. The CDR3 spans 17 residues. Germline lookup yields CDR1 LNHDA and CDR2 SQIVND (reference sequence). The CDR3 sequence: CASSIGFLAGGYETQYF. The CDR3 nucleotides are TGTGCCAGTAGTATAGGATTCCTAGCGGGAGGGTATGAGACCCAGTACTTC. The entire variable domain, with the rest obtained from reference TRBV19 and TRBJ2-5, is as follows: DGGITQSPKYLFRKEGQNVTLSCEQNLNHDAMYWYRQDPGQGLRLIYYSQIVNDFQKGDIAEGYSVSREKKESFPLTVTSAQKNPTAFYLCASSIGFLAGGYETQYFGPGTRLLVL.

The chain employs TRBV9 and TRBJ2-2, with a possible D match to TRBD2 (5 bases). Per germline, CDR1 SGDLS and CDR2 YYNGEE. The length of the CDR3 is 15 residues. Trimming cost V 3 bases and J 2 bases, with 11 bases left between them. CDR3 nucleotide sequence: TGTGCCAGCAGCGGAGGGCCGGGCAACACCGGGGAGCTGTTTTTT. Protein sequence: CASSGGPGNTGELFF.

V and J are TRBV6-4 and TRBJ2-3, with 10 bases that match TRBD2. This CDR3 has 18 residues. V gave up 9 bases and J gave up 2 bases; unmatched junction bases: 17. The V gene's germline CDR1 is MRHNA and CDR2 SNTAGT. CDR3: CARTLDPGLAPFTDTQYF. CDR3 bases: TGTGCCAGGACATTAGACCCGGGACTAGCGCCATTCACAGATACGCAGTATTTT.

V and J are TRBV6-5 and TRBJ2-5; tentative D call: TRBD1 (5 bases). Trimming removed 5 bases from V and 2 bases from J, with 9 bases in between. CDR1 is MNHEY and CDR2 is SVGAGI in the germline V gene. The CDR3 has 13 residues. The CDR3 nucleotides are TGTGCCAGCAGTACGACAGCACAAGAGACCCAGTACTTC. Translation: CASSTTAQETQYF.

The chain is built from TRBV6-5 and TRBJ1-4; D is undetermined. Germline CDR1 is MNHEY and CDR2 is SVGAGI. Trimming removed 0 bases from V and 10 bases from J, with 12 bases in between. The CDR3 spans 14 residues. CDR3 sequence: CASSYSQVARKLFF. The CDR3 region has the DNA TGTGCCAGCAGTTACTCCCAGGTTGCGCGAAAACTGTTTTTT.

The chain has TRBV30 and TRBJ2-3; TRBD2 agrees at 7 bases. The CDR3 runs to 14 residues. J gave up 4 bases and V 4 bases, and 8 bases lay outside the gene matches. CDR1 is GTSNPN, CDR2 SVGIG, per germline (reference sequence). DNA for the CDR3: TGTGCCTGGACCGGCGGGAGTAACGCAGATACGCAGTATTTT. As protein: CAWTGGSNADTQYF.